Shown below are 32 T cell receptor beta chains from a single sample sequenced in a study of response to subunit inactivated influenza vaccine. TCRdb independently ran MiXCR on the RT-PCR reads; one entry per CDR3 protein. The sample shows about 520,000 distinct CDR3 sequences, over 25% of them seen only once. The specimen comprised CD4+ T cells sorted from PBMCs, sampled less than 6 days after vaccination. The receptors come from a man over 45 who received an inactivated influenza vaccine.

With respect to this clonotype: At one end the junction does not follow the germline gene, possibly because of a read error. The rearrangement links TRBV20-1 to TRBJ2-2, with 7 bases fitting TRBD2. CDR1 is DFQATT and CDR2 is SNEGSKA in the germline V gene (reference sequence). The length of the CDR3 is 14 residues. The CDR3 DNA is TGCAGTGGTAGATCTAGCGGTAACACCGGGGAGCTGTTTTTT. Protein sequence: CSGRSSGNTGELFF.

The J gene is TRBJ2-3, the V gene TRBV4-3; possible D gene TRBD1, 6 bases. CDR3 length: 15 amino acids. V dropped 6 bases and J dropped 2 bases, with 15 bases sitting between them. From germline, CDR1 is LGHNA and CDR2 YSLEER. The CDR3, as DNA: TGCGCCAGCAGTCCCAGGGGTTCCCCCACAGATACGCAGTATTTT. Its protein is CASSPRGSPTDTQYF.

The V gene is TRBV11-2, the J gene TRBJ1-4; TRBD1 matches at 8 bases. The V segment lost 3 bases and the J segment 7 bases; nucleotides outside the gene matches: 7. Germline V gene data show CDR1 as SGHAT and CDR2 as FQNNGV. This CDR3 comprises 15 residues. The CDR3 reads CASSLDRVVGEKLFF. The CDR3 DNA reads TGTGCCAGCAGCTTGGACAGGGTCGTAGGTGAAAAACTGTTTTTT.

The table lists this clonotype with a few counts. The V call is TRBV7-8, the J call TRBJ2-2; D gene unclear. Trimming pared 2 bases from V and 0 bases from J, leaving 10 bases between. The CDR3 has 16 residues. Germline CDR1 is SGHVS and CDR2 is FQNEAQ. The CDR3 nucleotides are TGTGCCAGCAGCTTAAGGGTCAGCGCGAACACCGGGGAGCTGTTTTTT. Translation gives CASSLRVSANTGELFF.

The V call is TRBV5-1, the J call TRBJ2-1; 12 bases agree with TRBD1. J gave up 9 bases and V 1 base, and 8 bases lay outside the gene matches. Germline assignment: CDR1 SGHRS and CDR2 YFSETQ. This CDR3 region has 16 residues. The CDR3 protein is CASSLTQGQGAGEQFF. CDR3 DNA: TGCGCCAGCAGCTTGACCCAGGGACAGGGGGCTGGTGAGCAGTTCTTC.

This chain joins TRBV5-8 and TRBJ2-3; D ambiguous. CDR1 SGHTS and CDR2 YDEGEE come from the germline V gene. Trimming removed 4 bases at V and 4 bases at J, with 16 bases between. The CDR3 length is 15 residues. The CDR3 sequence: CASSPKASWADTQYF. The CDR3 DNA sequence: TGTGCCAGCAGCCCGAAGGCTTCTTGGGCAGATACGCAGTATTTT.

This clonotype has just a few counts. The chain uses TRBV7-9 and TRBJ2-5; 8 bases match TRBD1. The germline CDR1 and CDR2 sequences are SEHNR and FQNEAQ (reference sequence). This CDR3 is 15 amino acids long. V dropped 1 base and J dropped 5; count of bases not matched to a gene: 6. Here the CDR3 reads CASSLGAGGEETQYF. CDR3 coding DNA: TGTGCCAGCAGCTTAGGGGCAGGGGGCGAGGAGACCCAGTACTTC.

This clonotype was seen a handful of times. The chain joins TRBV6-5 to TRBJ2-2; D not resolved. V lost 7 bases and J lost 3, with 12 bases in between. Looked up from germline, CDR1 is MNHEY and CDR2 is SVGAGI. The CDR3 length is 14 residues. The CDR3 loop reads CASKKDRYTGELFF. As DNA, the CDR3 is TGTGCCAGCAAGAAGGACCGATACACCGGGGAGCTGTTTTTT.

The CDR3: CSARTGGAYEQYF. CDR3 sequence (DNA): TGCAGTGCTAGAACGGGAGGGGCCTACGAGCAGTACTTC. The V and J genes are TRBV20-1 and TRBJ2-7; the match to TRBD2 covers 8 bases. V lost 2 bases to trimming and J lost 2 bases; unmatched junction nucleotides: 2. Germline loops: CDR1 DFQATT, CDR2 SNEGSKA (reference sequence). The CDR3 runs to 13 residues.

This sequence joins TRBV7-9 and TRBJ2-1; TRBD2 matches at 11 bases. CDR3 length: 17 amino acids. Trimming at V came to 5 bases and at J to 2 bases, leaving 8 bases not matched to a gene. CDR1 and CDR2 from the germline V gene are SEHNR and FQNEAQ (reference sequence). The CDR3 DNA follows: TGTGCCAGCAGCGCTAAACTAGCGGGAGCTCCCTACAATGAGCAGTTCTTC. This codes for CASSAKLAGAPYNEQFF.

The chain recombines TRBV5-6 with TRBJ2-5; D gene unclear. The germline V and J ends were trimmed by 0 bases and 3 bases, with 9 bases remaining between them. The CDR3 length is 14 residues. CDR1 SGHDT and CDR2 YYEEEE come from the germline V gene. For the CDR3, the DNA is TGTGCCAGCAGCTTGGATCTAGTTAAAGAGACCCAGTACTTC. Its translation is CASSLDLVKETQYF.

This clonotype was seen only a few times. The rearrangement joins TRBV2 to TRBJ2-5; D unclear. CDR3 length equals 13 residues. The V and J ends lost 4 bases and 2 bases respectively, with 8 bases between them. CDR1 and CDR2 from the germline V gene are SNHLY and FYNNEI. The CDR3, as DNA: TGTGCCAGCAGTGTAAAGGGACAAGAGACCCAGTACTTC. Translated: CASSVKGQETQYF.

The chain employs TRBV5-1 and TRBJ2-7; D is possibly TRBD1 or TRBD2 (6 bases each). The V end was cut by 8 bases, the J end by 2 bases, with 14 bases between. The germline gives CDR1 SGHRS, CDR2 YFSETQ. The CDR3 is 13 residues long. The CDR3: CASPWGAPYEQYF. DNA of the CDR3: TGCGCCAGTCCTTGGGGGGCTCCCTACGAGCAGTACTTC.

The V and J genes are TRBV4-1 and TRBJ1-2, with 8 bases that match TRBD1. Germline V gene sequence: CDR1 MGHRA, CDR2 YSYEKL. The V segment lost 5 bases and the J segment 4 bases; nucleotides outside the gene matches: 9. This CDR3 is 15 amino acids long. The CDR3 DNA follows: TGCGCCAGCAGCTACCCGCAGGGGGCGAGCTATGGCTACACCTTC. It translates to CASSYPQGASYGYTF.

V is TRBV9 and J is TRBJ2-1, with D unresolved. The CDR3 is 15 residues long. Germline values: CDR1 SGDLS, CDR2 YYNGEE. Trimming left V 0 bases short and J 6 bases short, with 13 bases between. The CDR3 DNA sequence: TGTGCCAGCAGCGTAGCGGCTGCGCCGATCAATGAGCAGTTCTTC. It specifies CASSVAAAPINEQFF.

This clonotype was counted between two and nine times. This chain links TRBV4-3 with TRBJ2-5; 10 bases line up with TRBD2. The CDR3 totals 16 residues. Germline V gives CDR1 LGHNA, CDR2 YSLEER. J was trimmed by 5 bases and V by 0 bases; bases with no gene match: 6. CDR3 nucleotides: TGCGCCAGCAGCCAAGAGAGCGGGGGGGCTGGGGAGACCCAGTACTTC. Protein: CASSQESGGAGETQYF.

This chain joins TRBV7-9 and TRBJ2-1; TRBD2 aligns across 10 bases. The CDR3 has 16 residues. The germline gives CDR1 SEHNR, CDR2 FQNEAQ (reference sequence). V was pared by 1 base and J by 4 bases, with 4 bases of the junction left unmatched. The CDR3 DNA reads as TGTGCCAGCAGCTTAGTAGCGGGGGGTTTTTACAATGAGCAGTTCTTC. This gives the protein CASSLVAGGFYNEQFF.

This rearrangement joins TRBV20-1 to TRBJ2-5; a possible D gene is TRBD2 (5 bases). There are 13 residues in the CDR3. With 4 bases removed from V and 7 bases from J, the gap between germline ends came to 16 bases. Per the germline V gene, CDR1 is DFQATT and CDR2 is SNEGSKA (reference sequence). The CDR3 reads CSATTPLRATQYF. The CDR3 DNA reads TGCAGTGCTACCACTCCCTTGCGGGCGACCCAGTACTTC.

V is TRBV20-1 and J is TRBJ2-5; unclear D gene. Trimming removed 6 bases at V and 3 bases at J, with 5 bases between. CDR1 is DFQATT and CDR2 is SNEGSKA in the germline V gene (reference sequence). The CDR3 is 10 residues long. As DNA, the CDR3 is TGCAGTGCAGAGAAAGAGACCCAGTACTTC. Translated, it gives CSAEKETQYF.

This clonotype was picked up a small number of times. The rearrangement joins TRBV7-9 to TRBJ1-1; D gene uncertain. The germline gives CDR1 SEHNR, CDR2 FQNEAQ (reference sequence). CDR3 size: 15 residues. V shed 4 bases and J shed 3 bases, with 15 bases lying between them. The CDR3 region has the DNA TGTGCCAGCAGCTCTCCCGTGGGGTCGTACACTGAAGCTTTCTTT. Translation: CASSSPVGSYTEAFF.

The genes are TRBV7-9 and TRBJ2-7; no reliable D call. Looked up from germline, CDR1 is SEHNR and CDR2 is FQNEAQ (reference sequence). The CDR3 has 12 residues. The V end was cut by 5 bases, the J end by 6 bases, with 11 bases between. The CDR3 DNA is TGTGCCAGCAGCCTTTGGGGAACCGAGCAGTACTTC. Amino acids: CASSLWGTEQYF.

The genes are TRBV7-8 and TRBJ2-1; 12 bases fit TRBD2. From germline, CDR1 is SGHVS and CDR2 FQNEAQ. V gave up 5 bases and J gave up 0 bases; unmatched junction bases: 11. The CDR3 loop spans 19 amino acids. This chain's CDR3 is CASSTQRTSGVLSYNEQFF. For the CDR3, the DNA is TGTGCCAGCAGCACCCAAAGGACTAGCGGGGTCCTCTCCTACAATGAGCAGTTCTTC.

This clonotype has ten or more counts. The chain recombines TRBV5-1 with TRBJ2-3, with D possibly matching TRBD2 (6 bases). CDR1 and CDR2 from the germline V gene are SGHRS and YFSETQ. V was clipped by 0 bases and J by 8 bases, with 13 bases between them. The CDR3 extends over 14 amino acids. CDR3: CASSLDGGRGTQYF. The CDR3 DNA reads as TGCGCCAGCAGCTTGGACGGGGGAAGGGGTACGCAGTATTTT.

This clonotype was observed a few times. V usage is TRBV4-1 and J usage is TRBJ2-3, with 10 bases identical to TRBD2. The CDR3 covers 18 residues. V lost 1 base to trimming and J lost 5 bases; unmatched junction nucleotides: 12. Germline loops: CDR1 MGHRA, CDR2 YSYEKL. The CDR3 here is CASSQVSGRTWGGDTQYF. DNA for the CDR3: TGCGCCAGCAGCCAAGTTAGCGGGAGGACTTGGGGAGGAGATACGCAGTATTTT.

The V call is TRBV3-1, the J call TRBJ2-7; 10 bases are shared with TRBD1. The CDR3 loop spans 16 amino acids. The junction had 13 bases not matched to a gene; V was cut back by 4 bases and J by 7 bases. From germline, CDR1 is LGHDT and CDR2 YNNKEL (reference sequence). The CDR3 loop is CASSPQRGQGFREQYF. In DNA form, the CDR3 reads TGTGCCAGCAGCCCCCAGCGGGGACAGGGGTTTCGGGAGCAGTACTTC.

J is TRBJ2-7 and V is TRBV25-1; 7 nucleotides agree with TRBD1. Germline lookup yields CDR1 MGHDK and CDR2 SYGVNS. J gave up 3 bases and V 4 bases, and 6 bases lay outside the gene matches. This CDR3 region has 14 residues. CDR3 in DNA: TGTGCCAGCAGTGGACAGGGTCGGTACTACGAGCAGTACTTC. Residues: CASSGQGRYYEQYF.

V and J are TRBV7-9 and TRBJ2-7; 9 bases map to TRBD1. After removal of 5 bases from V and 5 bases from J, the junction contained 7 bases not matched to a gene. The CDR3 runs 14 residues. CDR1 is SEHNR, CDR2 FQNEAQ, per germline (reference sequence). CDR3 DNA sequence: TGTGCCAGCAGCCCACAGGGGGCGCGGAACGAGCAGTACTTC. Translating it yields CASSPQGARNEQYF.

This chain links TRBV20-1 with TRBJ2-3; D is uncertain. This CDR3 region has 14 residues. CDR1 and CDR2 from the germline V gene are DFQATT and SNEGSKA (reference sequence). V was clipped by 6 bases and J by 0 bases, with 13 bases between them. The CDR3 DNA is TGCAGTGCAGTGTCATCTCTGAGCACAGATACGCAGTATTTT. Its translation: CSAVSSLSTDTQYF.

The sample holds many counts of this clonotype. V gene TRBV5-1 combines with J gene TRBJ2-7, with TRBD1 matching 9 bases. This CDR3 comprises 14 residues. Per germline, CDR1 SGHRS and CDR2 YFSETQ. V was pared by 6 bases and J by 7 bases, with 11 bases of the junction left unmatched. DNA for the CDR3: TGCGCCAGCATCTACGGGACAGGGCCCGGAGAGCAGTACTTC. This codes for CASIYGTGPGEQYF.

The chain couples TRBV11-2 to TRBJ2-1; TRBD2 matches at 11 bases. Germline trimming cut 1 base from V and 5 bases from J; bases unmatched to any gene: 10. This CDR3 has 18 amino acids. Looked up from germline, CDR1 is SGHAT and CDR2 is FQNNGV. The CDR3 region is CASSLGGTSGRVNNEQFF. Here the CDR3 DNA reads TGTGCCAGCAGCTTAGGGGGGACTAGCGGAAGGGTCAACAATGAGCAGTTCTTC.

This chain links TRBV5-6 with TRBJ2-7, with 8 positions matching TRBD1. Losses at the gene ends were 1 base for V and 3 bases for J; bases not matched to a gene: 6. The length of the CDR3 is 15 residues. Germline V gene data show CDR1 as SGHDT and CDR2 as YYEEEE. CDR3 residues: CASSLRDRIYYEQYF. The CDR3 DNA reads as TGTGCCAGCAGCTTGCGGGACAGGATCTACTACGAGCAGTACTTC.

V gene TRBV5-1 combines with J gene TRBJ1-1, with 7 bases that match TRBD1. Trimming at V came to 4 bases and at J to 0 bases, leaving 9 bases not matched to a gene. This CDR3 comprises 16 residues. CDR1 and CDR2 (germline): SGHRS, YFSETQ. CDR3 sequence reads: CASSLMMTGLNTEAFF. CDR3 bases: TGCGCCAGCAGCCTTATGATGACAGGGTTGAACACTGAAGCTTTCTTT.